The sequence of this T cell receptor (beta chain) was determined in a study of T cell repertoires in cytomegalovirus infection (dated by TCRdb to about 2019). With regard to the full study: The HLA type of each donor mattered for the analysis, because public TCR beta signatures pointed to carriage of CMV infection along with the matching HLA type. Points the paper makes about the study in general: The ex vivo response was dominated by HLA-C-restricted CMV-specific TCR beta clonotypes, and the single most frequent clonotype in two of eight donors was supplied by these HLA-C-restricted clonotypes. Cumulative frequency of public TCR beta family members discriminated carriers of CMV infection plus the relevant HLA type in this cohort and an independent 352-donor cohort.

In the case of this clonotype: Its antigen is not yet known. Base qualities are not at hand, and no much larger clone is one base apart.

The sequencer listed for this sample is Illumina HiSeq 1500. The raw public data were reprocessed by TCRdb itself: fastp quality trimming at Q25, MiXCR clonotype calling, in-frame beta chains only. Each record represents a unique CDR3 protein, reported with the most common genes and DNA among its rows. The sample includes approximately 320,000 distinct CDR3 sequences, with around a tenth observed a single time. 3.5% to 4.5% of the sample comes from the top ten. Including cysteine and phenylalanine, the CDR3 has 14 amino acids. Kept here is only the CDR3 DNA, which spans 42 bases and is read in frame from base 1. V loses 2 bases, J loses 6 bases, and the germline ends lie 13 bases apart.

The sequence came from a human donor in good health (CMV status not recorded). Some clones in this sample may be carry-over from other donors' samples. The sequence links TRBV12-3 or TRBV12-4 to TRBJ2-5, and perhaps TRBD2 as D gene, on 5 matching bases. The sample was PBMCs. The CDR3 amino acid sequence is: CASSLILAPKTQYF. The DNA is TGTGCCAGCAGTTTAATTCTAGCTCCCAAGACCCAGTACTTC.